These 30 T cell receptor beta chains originate from one sample sequenced in a study of blood T cells in healthy people across ages. A second PCR, run for about 6 to 11 cycles, used a sample-barcoded 5' primer plus a J-beta primer mix. Each CDR3 protein is one row after TCRdb ran MiXCR on the 5' RACE reads. This table has hundreds of thousands of distinct CDR3 sequences, roughly 48% appearing once. The sequencing sample was made of blood. The receptors originated from an elderly man in good health.

This clonotype was detected many times. The CDR3 DNA reads TGTGCCAGCAGCTTAGTCCAGGGTATCGATGAGCAGTTCTTC. It specifies CASSLVQGIDEQFF. The V gene is TRBV7-9, the J gene TRBJ2-1, with D possibly matching TRBD1 (5 bases). The CDR3 consists of 14 residues. V was cut by 1 base and J by 8 bases, with 12 bases left in between. Germline CDR1 reads SEHNR; CDR2 reads FQNEAQ (reference sequence).

The chain recombines TRBV4-3 with TRBJ1-4, with D possibly matching TRBD1 (5 bases). V dropped 3 bases and J dropped 6 bases, with 14 bases sitting between them. In germline, CDR1 is LGHNA, CDR2 YSLEER. The CDR3 spans 15 residues. CDR3 nucleotides: TGCGCCAGCAGCCAGGCGCCAGGGTCCGATGAAAAACTGTTTTTT. Its translation: CASSQAPGSDEKLFF.

This clonotype was picked up a small number of times. The chain is built from TRBV11-3 and TRBJ2-7; D unresolved. From germline, CDR1 is SGHNT and CDR2 YENEEA. Trimming cost V 5 bases and J 1 base, with 12 bases left between them. There are 14 residues in the CDR3. The CDR3 region is CASSQLGRSYEQYF. CDR3 nucleotide sequence: TGTGCCAGCAGCCAGCTTGGCAGGTCCTACGAGCAGTACTTC.

This clonotype was seen a single time. A much larger clone differs from this one at a single base, so this may be a read error. The chain links TRBV28 to TRBJ2-7; the D is unclear. Germline V CDR1 and CDR2: MDHEN, SYDVKM. The CDR3 is 12 amino acids. CDR3 coding DNA: TGTGCCATCAGTGCCCCCACCTACGAGCAGTACTTC. It translates to CAISAPTYEQYF.

This clonotype was counted a few times. V is TRBV20-1 and J is TRBJ2-1; 11 positions agree with TRBD2. The V gene end was trimmed by 6 bases and the J gene end by 4 bases; junction bases not matched to a gene: 5. The CDR3 spans 14 residues. The germline gives CDR1 DFQATT, CDR2 SNEGSKA (reference sequence). The CDR3 sequence: CSAPTSGRYNEQFF. The CDR3 nucleotides are TGCAGTGCGCCCACTAGCGGGAGATACAATGAGCAGTTCTTC.

The chain links TRBV11-1 to TRBJ2-6, with TRBD1 matching 11 bases. V shed 5 bases, J shed 2 bases, and the junction held 5 bases outside the gene matches. The germline CDR1 and CDR2 sequences are SGHAT and FQDESV (reference sequence). This CDR3 region has 17 residues. DNA of the CDR3: TGTGCCAGCAGCCCGGGACAGGGGGGACCTGGGGCCAACGTCCTGACTTTC. It translates to CASSPGQGGPGANVLTF.

The CDR3 protein is CASSFQTSTDTQYF. The CDR3, as DNA: TGTGCCAGCAGCTTTCAAACCAGCACAGATACGCAGTATTTT. V gene TRBV7-2 combines with J gene TRBJ2-3; unclear D gene. The V gene's germline CDR1 is SGHTA and CDR2 FQGNSA. Trimming cost V 3 bases and J 0 bases, with 7 bases left between them. The CDR3 extends over 14 amino acids. Drawing the rest from reference TRBV7-2 and TRBJ2-3, the complete variable domain is GAGVSQSPSNKVTEKGKDVELRCDPISGHTALYWYRQSLGQGLEFLIYFQGNSAPDKSGLPSDRFSAERTGGSVSTLTIQRTQQEDSAVYLCASSFQTSTDTQYFGPGTRLTVL.

As concerns this clonotype: This sequence may be a read error, since a much larger clone differs from it by one base. The V and J genes are TRBV3-1 and TRBJ2-1; D unresolved. Trimming shortened V by 0 bases and J by 8 bases, and 17 bases separated the two germline ends. CDR3 length equals 16 residues. Germline V CDR1 and CDR2: LGHDT, YNNKEL (reference sequence). The CDR3, as DNA: TGTGCCAGCAGCCAAGACCGGGTCACCCTTGGATATGAGCAGTTCTTC. Residues: CASSQDRVTLGYEQFF.

Of note for this clonotype: It is unclear where the CDR3 begins or ends on the DNA, so no DNA is shown, and the CDR3 is as TCRdb lists it. The gene calls are TRBV6-1 and TRBJ1-2; the tabulated D call, TRBD1, remains unverified against the DNA. The germline CDR1 and CDR2 sequences are MNHNS and SASEGT. The CDR3 sequence runs 15 residues, both termini included. CDR3 protein: CASSSSNRGDYGYTF.

The V call is TRBV11-2, the J call TRBJ2-1; a weak D match, TRBD1 (6 bases). CDR1 is SGHAT, CDR2 FQNNGV, per germline. The CDR3 covers 15 residues. V was pared by 5 bases and J by 0 bases, with 11 bases between. CDR3 protein: CASSQQGFSYNEQFF. Written as DNA, the CDR3 is TGTGCCAGCAGCCAACAGGGTTTCTCCTACAATGAGCAGTTCTTC.

The chain couples TRBV28 to TRBJ1-2, with D possibly TRBD1 on 6 matching bases. The germline CDR1 and CDR2 sequences are MDHEN and SYDVKM. There are 12 residues in the CDR3. The germline V and J ends were trimmed by 7 bases and 4 bases, with 10 bases remaining between them. The CDR3 region is CASKDRSYGYTF. Written as DNA, the CDR3 is TGTGCCAGCAAGGACAGAAGCTATGGCTACACCTTC.

This clonotype appeared once. A much larger clone lies one base from this, so it may be a read error. The chain links TRBV6-5 to TRBJ1-4; TRBD1 aligns across 8 bases. This CDR3 region has 14 residues. After removal of 5 bases from V and 5 bases from J, the junction contained 4 bases not matched to a gene. Germline CDR1 reads MNHEY; CDR2 reads SVGAGI. The CDR3 DNA follows: TGTGCCAGCAGTGGGACAGGCGTGAATGAAAAACTGTTTTTT. It is translated as CASSGTGVNEKLFF.

This rearrangement joins TRBV20-1 to TRBJ1-6; D is ambiguous. V was trimmed by 1 base and J by 3 bases, leaving 13 bases between them. From germline, CDR1 is DFQATT and CDR2 SNEGSKA (reference sequence). The CDR3 extends over 16 amino acids. Written as DNA, the CDR3 is TGCAGTGCTAGAGTTTCCGGTATTAACTATAATTCACCCCTCCACTTT. Its translation: CSARVSGINYNSPLHF.

CDR3 sequence (DNA): TGCAGTGCCCCACAGACAGGGGGCTTTGGCTACACCTTC. The encoded protein is CSAPQTGGFGYTF. The rearrangement joins TRBV20-1 to TRBJ1-2; 10 bases fit TRBD1. The CDR3 is 13 residues long. The trim removed 6 bases at V and 7 bases at J, leaving 8 bases unmatched. The V gene's germline CDR1 is DFQATT and CDR2 SNEGSKA (reference sequence).

This clonotype was counted a single time. The chain couples TRBV7-8 to TRBJ1-4, with D unresolved. The CDR3 runs to 16 residues. Trimming shortened V by 4 bases and J by 7 bases, and 19 bases separated the two germline ends. Germline V gene sequence: CDR1 SGHVS, CDR2 FQNEAQ. This CDR3 reads CASSSQSRVSSEKLFF. The CDR3, as DNA: TGTGCCAGCAGCTCCCAGAGTCGGGTTTCTAGTGAAAAACTGTTTTTT.

This clonotype was picked up a small number of times. The chain employs TRBV4-1 and TRBJ2-6, with D unclear. V was trimmed by 4 bases and J by 0 bases, leaving 16 bases between them. CDR3 length equals 18 residues. Germline assignment: CDR1 MGHRA and CDR2 YSYEKL. The CDR3 reads CASSPQSLRTSGANVLTF. Written as DNA, the CDR3 is TGCGCCAGCAGCCCCCAATCCCTACGGACCTCTGGGGCCAACGTCCTGACTTTC.

CDR3 protein: CAISTSGGPYEQYF. The CDR3 DNA reads TGTGCCATCTCGACTAGCGGGGGACCCTACGAGCAGTACTTC. The J gene is TRBJ2-4, the V gene TRBV10-3; the match to TRBD2 covers 12 bases. The J call may be mistaken, given a closer DNA end match to TRBJ2-7. Germline-derived CDR1 and CDR2 are ENHRY and SYGVKD. CDR3 length: 14 amino acids.

This clonotype was recorded once. V and J are TRBV7-9 and TRBJ2-1; no firm D call. Germline-derived CDR1 and CDR2 are SEHNR and FQNEAQ (reference sequence). Trimming removed 4 bases at V and 7 bases at J, with 14 bases between. The CDR3 is 14 residues long. The CDR3 loop reads CASSSSQSGNEQFF. The CDR3 nucleotides read TGTGCCAGCAGCTCAAGTCAGTCTGGGAATGAGCAGTTCTTC.

Only a few counts were recorded for this clonotype. CDR3 sequence reads: CASSGTASTDTQYF. The CDR3 DNA reads as TGTGCCAGCAGCGGGACAGCTAGCACAGATACGCAGTATTTT. The J gene is TRBJ2-3, the V gene TRBV9; possibly TRBD1 for D (6 bases). Germline V lookup: CDR1 SGDLS, CDR2 YYNGEE. Trimming took off 3 bases at V and 0 bases at J, with 8 bases between the two ends. There are 14 residues in the CDR3.

The chain combines TRBV20-1 with TRBJ1-2; D ambiguous. V was clipped by 3 bases and J by 8 bases, with 10 bases between them. CDR3 length: 11 amino acids. Germline-derived CDR1 and CDR2 are DFQATT and SNEGSKA (reference sequence). The CDR3 DNA sequence: TGCAGTGCTAGCCCGGGTTCCGGCTACACCTTC. It encodes CSASPGSGYTF.

As to this clonotype: One base away lies a much larger clone, so this may be a sequencing read error. The rearrangement links TRBV27 to TRBJ2-6, with D possibly being TRBD1 (6 bases). Per germline, CDR1 MNHEY and CDR2 SMNVEV (reference sequence). The CDR3 runs to 15 residues. The V end lost 5 bases, the J end lost 1 base, and 9 bases lay between the germline ends. The CDR3 nucleotides read TGTGCCAGCAGTAATACAGGGTCTGGGGCCAACGTCCTGACTTTC. As protein: CASSNTGSGANVLTF. Full variable domain (outside the CDR3, taken from reference TRBV27 and TRBJ2-6): EAQVTQNPRYLITVTGKKLTVTCSQNMNHEYMSWYRQDPGLGLRQIYYSMNVEVTDKGDVPEGYKVSRKEKRNFPLILESPSPNQTSLYFCASSNTGSGANVLTFGAGSRLTVL.

The chain carries TRBV25-1 and TRBJ1-6; D call uncertain. The ends were cut back, 6 bases at V and 2 bases at J, with 5 bases in the middle. CDR3 length equals 13 residues. CDR1 is MGHDK, CDR2 SYGVNS, per germline. The CDR3 DNA sequence: TGTGCCAGCAGCTCAGCCTATAATTCACCCCTCCACTTT. Amino acids: CASSSAYNSPLHF. Filled out from reference TRBV25-1 and TRBJ1-6, the complete variable domain reads EADIYQTPRYLVIGTGKKITLECSQTMGHDKMYWYQQDPGMELHLIHYSYGVNSTEKGDLSSESTVSRIRTEHFPLTLESARPSHTSQYLCASSSAYNSPLHFGNGTRLTVT.

As for this clonotype: One junction end does not reproduce the germline sequence, and a read error may be involved. The rearrangement joins TRBV7-2 to TRBJ2-3; TRBD2 matches 8 bases. The CDR3 loop spans 16 amino acids. Germline V CDR1 and CDR2: SGHTA, FQGNSA. Here the CDR3 DNA reads TGTGCCAGCAGCCTAGCAACGGGGGGGGGAACAGATACGCAGTATTTT. This encodes CASSLATGGGTDTQYF.

This chain uses TRBV7-2 with TRBJ2-7; D not resolved. Germline CDR1 is SGHTA and CDR2 is FQGNSA. This CDR3 has 12 amino acids. The V gene lost 5 bases and the J gene lost 3 bases, with 8 bases spanning the gap. The chain's CDR3 is CASSADLYEQYF. CDR3 nucleotide sequence: TGTGCCAGCAGCGCGGACCTCTACGAGCAGTACTTC.

This clonotype turned up a few times. CDR3 sequence: CASSLMGYEQYF. CDR3 bases: TGCGCCAGCAGCTTGATGGGTTACGAGCAGTACTTC. The rearrangement uses TRBV5-1 and TRBJ2-5; D not certain. The J call is uncertain, as TRBJ2-7 better fits the DNA end. The CDR3 totals 12 residues. Per germline, CDR1 SGHRS and CDR2 YFSETQ.

The V and J genes are TRBV6-2 or TRBV6-3 and TRBJ2-4; the D gene is possibly TRBD2 (5 bases). Germline CDR1 is MNHEY and CDR2 is SVGEGT. Trimming stripped 5 bases from V and 13 bases from J, with 21 bases between. The CDR3 sequence is 14 residues long. The CDR3 DNA reads as TGTGCCAGCAGTGGAGACCCGGAGGCATGGAGGCAGTACTTC. Encoded protein: CASSGDPEAWRQYF.

The J gene is TRBJ2-1, the V gene TRBV28; TRBD1 aligns across 7 bases. The CDR3 has 16 residues. Per germline, CDR1 MDHEN and CDR2 SYDVKM. The J segment lost 7 bases and the V segment lost 1 base, leaving 10 bases of the junction unmatched. In DNA, the CDR3 is TGTGCCAGCAGTTTATCGGCGGCAGGGGGTCTTAATGAGCAGTTCTTC. It encodes CASSLSAAGGLNEQFF. The full variable domain, in which reference TRBV28 and TRBJ2-1 provide the parts outside the CDR3, is DVKVTQSSRYLVKRTGEKVFLECVQDMDHENMFWYRQDPGLGLRLIYFSYDVKMKEKGDIPEGYSVSREKKERFSLILESASTNQTSMYLCASSLSAAGGLNEQFFGPGTRLTVL.

V is TRBV11-2 and J is TRBJ1-2; D gene unclear. This CDR3 is built from 13 residues. Per the germline V gene, CDR1 is SGHAT and CDR2 is FQNNGV. The V gene lost 2 bases and the J gene lost 7 bases, with 11 bases spanning the gap. This CDR3 is CASSLRISSGYTF. The DNA for the CDR3 is TGTGCCAGCAGCTTAAGGATAAGTTCTGGCTACACCTTC. The full variable domain, in which reference TRBV11-2 and TRBJ1-2 provide the parts outside the CDR3, is EAGVAQSPRYKIIEKRQSVAFWCNPISGHATLYWYQQILGQGPKLLIQFQNNGVVDDSQLPKDRFSAERLKGVDSTLKIQPAKLEDSAVYLCASSLRISSGYTFGSGTRLTVV.

The J gene is TRBJ2-1, the V gene TRBV2, with a tentative D call TRBD1 (5 bases). The germline V gene encodes CDR1 SNHLY and CDR2 FYNNEI. The CDR3 covers 15 residues. Between the trimmed V and J ends, which lost 3 bases and 0 bases, there was a span of 9 bases. The CDR3 reads CASSEGQSSYNEQFF. CDR3 sequence (DNA): TGTGCCAGCAGTGAGGGGCAGAGCTCCTACAATGAGCAGTTCTTC.

The table lists this clonotype with many counts. This chain joins TRBV6-6 and TRBJ1-5; the match to TRBD1 covers 9 bases. The CDR3 loop spans 15 amino acids. Unmatched junction bases numbered 7, after V lost 4 bases and J lost 6 bases. The germline V gene has CDR1 MNHNY and CDR2 SVGAGI (reference sequence). In DNA form, the CDR3 reads TGTGCCAGCAGTTTCTCCCGGGACAGGGTTCAGCCCCAGCATTTT. Protein product: CASSFSRDRVQPQHF.